This TCR beta chain is from a study of CD8 T cells in ankylosing spondylitis. Findings and caveats of the study: What appeared characteristic of ankylosing spondylitis blood was a TCR beta motif of seven to nine highly homologous variants.

Worth noting for this clonotype: What it binds is unknown.

Germline CDR1 reads MDHEN; CDR2 reads SYDVKM. This CDR3 region has 13 residues. Trimming took off 10 bases at V and 3 bases at J, with 15 bases between the two ends. TCRdb itself ran the 5' RACE reads through MiXCR, one entry per CDR3 protein. This sample has approximately 220,000 distinct CDR3 sequences, with more than 25% found just once. V usage is TRBV28 and J usage is TRBJ1-1; weak D call: TRBD1 (6 bases). The sequencing sample was made of blood, either unsorted or a sorted T cell fraction (not recorded which). The clonotype comes from a male donor with ankylosing spondylitis or in good health (not recorded which). The CDR3 DNA is TGTGCCATTAGTGCAGGGGCGGACACTGAAGCTTTCTTT. Translating it yields CAISAGADTEAFF.